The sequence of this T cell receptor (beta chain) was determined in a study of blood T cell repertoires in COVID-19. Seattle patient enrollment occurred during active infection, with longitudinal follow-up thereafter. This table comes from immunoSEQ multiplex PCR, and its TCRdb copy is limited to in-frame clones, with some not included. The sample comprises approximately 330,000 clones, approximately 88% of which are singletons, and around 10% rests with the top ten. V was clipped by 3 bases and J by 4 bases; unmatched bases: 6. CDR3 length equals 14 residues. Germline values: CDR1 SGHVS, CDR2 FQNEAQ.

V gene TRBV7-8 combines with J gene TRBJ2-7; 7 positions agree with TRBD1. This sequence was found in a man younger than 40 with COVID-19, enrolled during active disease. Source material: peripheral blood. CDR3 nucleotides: TGTGCCAGCAGCTTTGAACAGGGGTTGTACGAGCAGTACTTC. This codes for CASSFEQGLYEQYF.